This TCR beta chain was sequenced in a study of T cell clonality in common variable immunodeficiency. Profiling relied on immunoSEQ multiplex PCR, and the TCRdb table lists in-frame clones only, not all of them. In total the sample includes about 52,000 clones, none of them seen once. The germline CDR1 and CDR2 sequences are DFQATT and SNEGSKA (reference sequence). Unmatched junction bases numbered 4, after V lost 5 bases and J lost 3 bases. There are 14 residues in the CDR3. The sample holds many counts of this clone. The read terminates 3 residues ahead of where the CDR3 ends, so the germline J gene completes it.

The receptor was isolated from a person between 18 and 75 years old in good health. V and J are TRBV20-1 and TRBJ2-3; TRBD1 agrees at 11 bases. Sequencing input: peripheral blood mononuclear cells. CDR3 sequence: CSAGQGASTDTQYF. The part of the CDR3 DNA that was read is TGCAGTGCTGGACAGGGGGCATCGACAGATACG.